This T cell receptor (beta chain) stems from a study of blood T cell repertoires in COVID-19. The overall study: Both acute and convalescent COVID-19 samples were obtained from the United States, Italy and Spain.

As handled by the study authors: Quantification of nucleated cells was approximated via reference gene primer amplification. Libraries were prepared by immunoSEQ multiplex PCR; TCRdb keeps only in-frame clonotypes and omits some of them. That table gives V, J and clone size, and the DNA gave D and trimming. The sample lists approximately 300,000 clones, more than 80% occurring once. While infection was still active, Seattle patients were enrolled and then followed longitudinally. The CDR3 loop spans 17 amino acids. Trimming cost V 3 bases and J 2 bases; bases outside gene matches: 8. Looked up from germline, CDR1 is WNHNN and CDR2 is SYGVQD (reference sequence). This clone appeared once.

The sample taken for sequencing was peripheral blood. The rearrangement joins TRBV10-1 to TRBJ2-2; 8 nucleotides align to TRBD2. The source of this sequence is a woman aged 30 to 39 with COVID-19, enrolled during active disease. The CDR3 region has the DNA TGCGCCAGCAGTGACGCGGGACTAGTCGGAAACACCGGGGAGCTGTTTTTT. Translation: CASSDAGLVGNTGELFF.